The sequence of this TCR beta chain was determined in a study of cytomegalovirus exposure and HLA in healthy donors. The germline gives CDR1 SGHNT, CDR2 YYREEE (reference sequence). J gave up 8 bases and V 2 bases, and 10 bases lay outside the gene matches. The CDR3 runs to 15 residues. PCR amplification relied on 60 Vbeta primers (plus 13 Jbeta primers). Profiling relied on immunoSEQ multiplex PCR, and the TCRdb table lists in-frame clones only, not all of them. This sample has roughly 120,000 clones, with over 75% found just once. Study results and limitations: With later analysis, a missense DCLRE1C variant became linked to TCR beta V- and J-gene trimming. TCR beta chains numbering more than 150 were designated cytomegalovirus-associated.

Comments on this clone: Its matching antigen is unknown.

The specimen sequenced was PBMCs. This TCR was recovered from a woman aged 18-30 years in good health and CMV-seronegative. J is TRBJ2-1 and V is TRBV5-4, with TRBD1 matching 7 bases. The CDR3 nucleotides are TGTGCCAGCAGCTTTCGGGACAGTCCCTCCCATGAGCAGTTCTTC. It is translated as CASSFRDSPSHEQFF.